This TCR beta chain was found in a study of blood T cell repertoires in COVID-19. In the study overall: Nucleic acid was either cDNA or gDNA, and it came from T cells, B-cell-depleted T cells, or PBMCs.

Looked up from germline, CDR1 is SGDLS and CDR2 is YYNGEE. CDR3 size: 15 residues. V gave up 4 bases and J gave up 0 bases; unmatched junction bases: 5. Sequenced by immunoSEQ multiplex PCR; TCRdb stores in-frame clones only, minus some. In the table there are about 380,000 clones, 85% of which are singletons. Sequences were obtained from peripheral blood. The sequence came from a woman between 18 and 29 years old with acute or convalescent COVID-19. The chain recombines TRBV9 with TRBJ2-3; TRBD2 aligns across 7 bases. The CDR3 DNA is TGTGCCAGCAGCCTCCTAGCGGCTAGCACAGATACGCAGTATTTT. It codes for CASSLLAASTDTQYF.